These 10 T cell receptor beta chains originate from one sample sequenced in a study of a mutant IDH1 vaccine in newly diagnosed glioma. Antigen specificity for these receptors is unknown. Time point: week 5, during vaccination. Vaccination used 300 ug of mutant IDH1 20-mer peptide per dose, with topical imiquimod. Assay: immunoSEQ multiplex PCR; the TCRdb copy retains only in-frame clones and omits some. Of about 50,000 clones listed, around 80% are singletons. The sample here was PBMCs, taken from a glioma patient whose treatment included an IDH1 peptide vaccine. The receptor set was obtained from a man between 45 and 60 years old with glioma.

The rearrangement uses TRBV4-1 and TRBJ1-5; unclear D gene. V was cut by 1 base and J by 2 bases, with 6 bases left in between. Germline V gives CDR1 MGHRA, CDR2 YSYEKL. This CDR3 has 14 residues. This chain's CDR3 is CASSQVGGNQPQHF. DNA for the CDR3: TGCGCCAGCAGCCAAGTAGGCGGCAATCAGCCCCAGCATTTT.

The chain has TRBV7-9 and TRBJ1-1, with TRBD1 matching 10 bases. Germline CDR1 reads SEHNR; CDR2 reads FQNEAQ (reference sequence). Trimming cost V 0 bases and J 4 bases; bases outside gene matches: 14. The CDR3 is 19 amino acids. DNA of the CDR3: TGTGCCAGCAGCTTAGCCGCTTTACCGACAGGGGGCGCGAGCACTGAAGCTTTCTTT. As protein: CASSLAALPTGGASTEAFF. Looking up the rest from reference TRBV7-9 and TRBJ1-1 gives the full variable domain: DTGVSQNPRHKITKRGQNVTFRCDPISEHNRLYWYRQTLGQGPEFLTYFQNEAQLEKSRLLSDRFSAERPKGSFSTLEIQRTEQGDSAMYLCASSLAALPTGGASTEAFFGQGTRLTVV.

The rearrangement links TRBV18 to TRBJ1-2, with D maybe TRBD1 (6 bases). V lost 3 bases and J lost 5, with 13 bases in between. Germline CDR1 and CDR2: KGHSH and LQKENI. The CDR3 length is 14 residues. CDR3 protein: CASSPSGGGYGYTF. The CDR3 coding sequence is TGTGCCAGCTCACCCTCCGGAGGGGGGTATGGCTACACCTTC. Based on the CDR3 plus reference TRBV18 and TRBJ1-2, the full variable domain is NAGVMQNPRHLVRRRGQEARLRCSPMKGHSHVYWYRQLPEEGLKFMVYLQKENIIDESGMPKERFSAEFPKEGPSILRIQQVVRGDSAAYFCASSPSGGGYGYTFGSGTRLTVV.

In the case of this clone: Germline is not matched at one junction end, which may reflect a read error. This chain joins TRBV2 and TRBJ1-2, with 7 bases identical to TRBD1. CDR1 and CDR2 (germline): SNHLY, FYNNEI. The CDR3 loop spans 13 amino acids. The DNA for the CDR3 is TGTGCTAGCAGTGGGGACAGCCCTTATGGCTACACCTTC. This encodes CASSGDSPYGYTF. The whole variable domain, filled in from reference TRBV2 and TRBJ1-2, reads EPEVTQTPSHQVTQMGQEVILRCVPISNHLYFYWYRQILGQKVEFLVSFYNNEISEKSEIFDDQFSVERPDGSNFTLKIRSTKLEDSAMYFCASSGDSPYGYTFGSGTRLTVV.

V gene TRBV4-1 combines with J gene TRBJ2-5; no definite D call. The CDR3 is 14 amino acids. V lost 2 bases to trimming and J lost 2 bases, with 9 bases between them. Germline CDR1 is MGHRA and CDR2 is YSYEKL. This chain's CDR3 is CASSQPNNQETQYF. CDR3 coding DNA: TGCGCCAGCAGCCAACCAAACAATCAAGAGACCCAGTACTTC.

This sequence joins TRBV19 and TRBJ2-7, with TRBD1 matching over 8 bases. This CDR3 is 15 amino acids long. Germline CDR1 LNHDA, CDR2 SQIVND (reference sequence). Unmatched junction bases numbered 7, after V lost 4 bases and J lost 2 bases. The CDR3 nucleotides are TGTGCCAGTAGTAGGGGGACAGGCCGGGCCTACGAGCAGTACTTC. Protein: CASSRGTGRAYEQYF.

This rearrangement joins TRBV2 to TRBJ2-7, with 10 bases aligning to TRBD2. The V gene's germline CDR1 is SNHLY and CDR2 FYNNEI. V lost 0 bases to trimming and J lost 5 bases; unmatched junction nucleotides: 7. The CDR3 length is 16 residues. The CDR3 spells CASSEALTSGAHEQYF. CDR3 sequence (DNA): TGTGCCAGCAGTGAAGCGCTTACTAGCGGGGCTCACGAGCAGTACTTC.

This rearrangement joins TRBV27 to TRBJ1-1; no clear D gene. The CDR3 extends over 12 amino acids. Between the trimmed V and J ends, which lost 6 bases and 5 bases, there was a span of 10 bases. Germline assignment: CDR1 MNHEY and CDR2 SMNVEV (reference sequence). The CDR3 nucleotides read TGTGCCAGCAGGTTTGGGGAAACTGAAGCTTTCTTT. This sequence encodes CASRFGETEAFF.

The V and J genes are TRBV11-2 and TRBJ2-2; D call uncertain. Trimming removed 5 bases from V and 5 bases from J, with 12 bases in between. CDR1 SGHAT and CDR2 FQNNGV come from the germline V gene. The CDR3 is made up of 14 amino acids. CDR3 protein: CASSTQGRTGELFF. The CDR3 DNA reads as TGTGCCAGCAGCACTCAAGGGCGTACCGGGGAGCTGTTTTTT.

This rearrangement joins TRBV7-8 to TRBJ1-5; D remains unclear. Trimming cost V 5 bases and J 2 bases, with 16 bases left between them. The CDR3 sequence is 16 residues long. Germline lookup yields CDR1 SGHVS and CDR2 FQNEAQ. CDR3 protein: CASSQTSALGNQPQHF. The CDR3 DNA follows: TGTGCCAGCAGCCAAACTTCAGCCCTTGGCAATCAGCCCCAGCATTTT.